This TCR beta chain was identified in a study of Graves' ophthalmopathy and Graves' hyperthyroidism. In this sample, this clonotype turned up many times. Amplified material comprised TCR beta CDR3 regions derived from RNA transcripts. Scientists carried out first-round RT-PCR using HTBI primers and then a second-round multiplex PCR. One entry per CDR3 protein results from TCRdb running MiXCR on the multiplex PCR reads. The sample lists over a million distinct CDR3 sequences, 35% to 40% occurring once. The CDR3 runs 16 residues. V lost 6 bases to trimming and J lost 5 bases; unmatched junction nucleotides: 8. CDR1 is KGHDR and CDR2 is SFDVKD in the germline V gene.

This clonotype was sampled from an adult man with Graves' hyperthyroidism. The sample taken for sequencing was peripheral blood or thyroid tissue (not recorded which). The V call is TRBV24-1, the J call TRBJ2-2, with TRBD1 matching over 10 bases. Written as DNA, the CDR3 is TGTGCCACCAGTATCGAGGACAGGGGGAGTACCGGGGAGCTGTTTTTT. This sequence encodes CATSIEDRGSTGELFF.